The rows below give T cell receptor beta chains drawn from one sample of a study of blood T cells in healthy people across ages. TCRdb processed the 5' RACE reads anew with MiXCR; each CDR3 protein has one entry. The sample carries hundreds of thousands of distinct CDR3 sequences, around 48% recorded once. The sequenced material came from blood. The receptors derive from an older woman in good health. The CDR3 runs from the conserved cysteine through the conserved F or W. D genes are given only for firm matches. The size field is filled for only some rows; it gives once, few, many or a size class.

TRBV28	.	TRBJ1-6	TRBD1	CASTWDRASPLHF	TGTGCCAGCACCTGGGACAGGGCTTCACCCCTCCACTTT
TRBV29-1	few	TRBJ2-5	.	CSVEDRGARYF	TGCAGCGTCGAAGATAGGGGTGCCAGGTACTTC
TRBV7-3	.	TRBJ1-4	.	CASRPRGGGEKLFF	TGTGCCAGCAGACCGCGCGGGGGTGGTGAAAAACTGTTTTTT
TRBV12-3/TRBV12-4	few	TRBJ2-7	TRBD1	CASSYTAGTGTYEQYF	TGTGCCAGCAGTTACACAGCCGGGACAGGTACCTACGAGCAGTACTTC
TRBV7-9	.	TRBJ1-2	.	CASSLNPGPNYGYTF	TGTGCCAGCAGCTTAAATCCCGGGCCAAACTATGGCTACACCTTC
TRBV4-2	many	TRBJ2-7	.	CASSRDIGYEQYF	TGTGCCAGCAGTCGAGACATTGGCTACGAGCAGTACTTC
TRBV7-2	few	TRBJ2-1	.	CASSLGHEQFF	TGTGCCAGCAGCTTGGGCCATGAGCAGTTCTTC
TRBV2	few	TRBJ2-1	.	CASSPSGLIYNEQFF	TGTGCCAGCAGTCCCTCGGGACTGATTTACAATGAGCAGTTCTTC
TRBV16	.	TRBJ1-1	.	CASSQDTTEAFF	TGTGCCAGCAGCCAAGACACCACTGAAGCTTTCTTT
TRBV16	.	TRBJ2-3	.	CASTRASGSTDTQYF	TGTGCCAGCACCCGAGCAAGCGGGAGCACAGATACGCAGTATTTT
TRBV29-1	few	TRBJ1-1	.	CSVGVQLTEAFF	TGCAGCGTTGGTGTTCAGCTCACTGAAGCTTTCTTT
TRBV15	few	TRBJ2-1	TRBD2	CATSLAGGSPEQFF	TGTGCCACCAGCCTAGCGGGAGGGTCTCCTGAGCAGTTCTTC
TRBV12-3/TRBV12-4	.	TRBJ1-2	TRBD1	CASSSRNTRTGSYTF	TGTGCCAGCAGCTCCCGCAATACGAGGACAGGCAGCTACACCTTC
TRBV20-1	.	TRBJ2-1	TRBD1	CSARSSNRDRVNEQFF	TGCAGTGCTAGATCCTCAAACCGGGACAGGGTCAATGAGCAGTTCTTC
TRBV9	.	TRBJ1-6	.	CASSGDSRSPLHF	TGTGCCAGCAGCGGAGACAGTAGGTCACCCCTCCACTTT
TRBV9	.	TRBJ2-7	.	CASSVEGAPPYEQYF	TGTGCCAGCAGCGTAGAAGGGGCGCCTCCCTACGAGCAGTACTTC
TRBV29-1	.	TRBJ1-1	.	CSVEGGPYTEAFF	TGCAGCGTTGAGGGGGGACCTTACACTGAAGCTTTCTTT
TRBV28	few	TRBJ2-1	.	CASRPLGGNEQFF	TGTGCCAGCAGGCCCCTAGGGGGGAATGAGCAGTTCTTC
TRBV9	many	TRBJ2-1	TRBD2	CASSVGMLAGVDEQFF	TGTGCCAGCAGCGTAGGTATGTTAGCGGGAGTGGATGAGCAGTTCTTC
TRBV6-2/TRBV6-3	.	TRBJ2-7	TRBD1	CASSIEGAYNYEQYF	TGTGCCAGCAGTATTGAGGGGGCGTACAACTACGAGCAGTACTTC
TRBV7-4	many	TRBJ1-5	TRBD1	CASTPGGGTLGGQPQHF	TGTGCCAGCACCCCAGGGGGGGGGACCCTCGGTGGTCAGCCCCAGCATTTT
TRBV7-2	once	TRBJ2-7	TRBD2	CASSLEVGGANYEQYF	TGTGCCAGCAGCTTAGAGGTCGGGGGGGCGAACTACGAGCAGTACTTC
TRBV20-1	few	TRBJ2-1	TRBD2	CSAASGFGNEQFF	TGCAGTGCTGCTAGCGGCTTCGGCAATGAGCAGTTCTTC
TRBV25-1	.	TRBJ1-3	.	CASTGSSGNTIYF	TGTGCCAGCACAGGTTCCTCTGGAAACACCATATATTTT
TRBV20-1	.	TRBJ2-3	TRBD2	CSARPLRGGLEDTQYF	TGCAGTGCTAGGCCCTTGAGGGGAGGGCTCGAAGATACGCAGTATTTT
TRBV27	.	TRBJ1-1	.	CASSFGGSNTEAFF	TGTGCCAGCAGTTTTGGCGGGTCGAACACTGAAGCTTTCTTT
TRBV9	.	TRBJ2-1	TRBD2	CASSVVSGSPGEQFF	TGTGCCAGCAGCGTAGTGAGCGGGAGCCCAGGGGAGCAGTTCTTC
TRBV12-3/TRBV12-4	.	TRBJ1-1	.	CASSLRESGAFF	TGTGCCAGCAGTTTAAGGGAGAGCGGAGCTTTCTTT
TRBV7-2	many	TRBJ2-7	.	CASSSGQRGEQYF	TGTGCCAGCAGCTCGGGACAGCGGGGCGAGCAGTACTTC
TRBV11-2	.	TRBJ2-7	.	CAGSYGGPSTDTQYF	TGTGCCGGCAGCTACGGGGGACCTAGCACAGATACGCAGTACTTC
TRBV29-1	.	TRBJ1-2	.	CSVDGGYTF	TGCAGCGTAGATGGTGGCTACACCTTC
TRBV28	.	TRBJ2-7	TRBD2	CASRSRGVVPYEQYF	TGTGCCAGCAGATCACGGGGGGTTGTCCCCTACGAGCAGTACTTC
TRBV7-2	.	TRBJ2-3	.	CASSRPRGREEIDTQYF	TGTGCCAGCAGCCGTCCGAGGGGGCGGGAGGAAATAGATACGCAGTATTTT
TRBV28	few	TRBJ2-5	.	CASSLFGAQETQYF	TGTGCCAGCAGTTTATTTGGGGCTCAAGAGACCCAGTACTTC
TRBV18	.	TRBJ1-2	TRBD1	CASSPGQGVSYGYTF	TGTGCCAGCTCACCAGGACAGGGCGTTTCCTATGGCTACACCTTC
TRBV20-1	once	TRBJ2-1	TRBD1	CSARDPQGAGYNEQFF	TGCAGTGCTAGAGATCCGCAGGGGGCCGGCTACAATGAGCAGTTCTTC